These T cell receptor beta chains were read from a single sample in a study of T cell changes during pregnancy in multiple sclerosis. Measured with immunoSEQ multiplex PCR; TCRdb has only the in-frame clones, and not every one. Of fewer than 65,000 clones in the sample, roughly nine tenths were seen once. The sample here was peripheral blood, taken in the first trimester of pregnancy. The receptors were sampled from a female donor in good health, enrolled as a control in a pregnancy study. Each CDR3 is given with its conserved first and last residue. Each record gives: V gene, J gene, CDR3 protein.

TRBV30,TRBJ2-1,CAWLQGVPAYNEQFF
TRBV19,TRBJ1-5,CATTGPGNQPQHF
TRBV7-6,TRBJ2-1,CASSLPGGAYNEQFF
TRBV19,TRBJ1-4,CASSSGESATNEKLFF
TRBV28,TRBJ2-7,CASSFAPGLVRHEQYF
TRBV30,TRBJ2-2,CAWSVVGQGGTGELFF
TRBV5-4,TRBJ1-2,CASSLGAVYGYTF
TRBV2,TRBJ1-2,CASREEGGYTF
TRBV11-2,TRBJ1-4,CASSLVRGEGTNEKLFF
TRBV6-5,TRBJ1-4,CASSPLAQNNEKLFF
TRBV4-3,TRBJ2-1,CASSQDASNSYNEQFF
TRBV2,TRBJ1-2,CASSVRLGGYTF
TRBV7-7,TRBJ2-5,CASSLVAGGPTETQYF
TRBV19,TRBJ2-1,CASAGGFYNEQFF
TRBV6-5,TRBJ1-1,CASRRGDHSGGAFF
TRBV7-9,TRBJ2-7,CASSTGTGTHEQYF
TRBV6-1,TRBJ2-5,CASSPGQGETQYF
TRBV30,TRBJ2-3,CAWSVLAGGGYF
TRBV19,TRBJ1-5,CASSIEGRGLGQPQHF
TRBV5-1,TRBJ2-7,CASSRTGTPSSYEQYF
TRBV18,TRBJ2-7,CASSPPTGNPYEQYF
TRBV6-1,TRBJ1-1,CASGPPQGTNTEAFF
TRBV6-5,TRBJ1-2,CASSYRGTNYGYTF
TRBV7-8,TRBJ2-3,CASSSWAGGGTDTQYF
TRBV7-9,TRBJ1-1,CASSFWQNTEAFF
TRBV27,TRBJ2-2,CASSRTGATGELFF
TRBV28,TRBJ2-2,CASSFSGLTGELFF
TRBV5-1,TRBJ2-7,CASSLGTGGPYEQYF
TRBV7-3,TRBJ1-1,CASSLQEGTGEDTEAFF
TRBV9,TRBJ1-2,CASSVVARGGYGYTF
TRBV11-2,TRBJ2-5,CASSSQLGGETQYF
TRBV27,TRBJ1-4,CASKTSGGGEKLFF
TRBV29-1,TRBJ1-2,CSVEFPGANYGYTF
TRBV6-5,TRBJ1-5,CASSPQKGGNQPQHF
TRBV30,TRBJ1-5,CAWSTVQGAGDISNQPQHF
TRBV7-8,TRBJ1-2,CASSLGLGQVDYGYTF
TRBV7-9,TRBJ1-1,CASSSGTGVNTEAFF
TRBV4-3,TRBJ2-5,CASSQDGGRLQYF
TRBV9,TRBJ2-5,CASSVGQGGETQYF
TRBV4-2,TRBJ2-1,CASSQDGQYNEQFF
TRBV30,TRBJ2-3,CAWSVLAGGDTQYF
TRBV28,TRBJ1-3,CASSLTGGFVGNTIYF
TRBV6-1,TRBJ2-5,CASSEGGLAVETQYF
TRBV18,TRBJ1-1,CASSRANTEAFF
TRBV19,TRBJ1-1,CASSTTGNTEAFF
TRBV11-2,TRBJ2-2,CASSLGEAGELFF